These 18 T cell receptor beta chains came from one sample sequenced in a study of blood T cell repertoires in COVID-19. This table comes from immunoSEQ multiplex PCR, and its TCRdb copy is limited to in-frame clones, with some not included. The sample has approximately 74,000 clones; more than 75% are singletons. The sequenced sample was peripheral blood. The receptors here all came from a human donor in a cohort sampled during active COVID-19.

CDR3 nucleotides: TGTGCCAGCAGCCCAGGGGACAGGGAACATGAAAAACTGTTTTTT. Amino acids: CASSPGDREHEKLFF. The chain has TRBV3-1 (or the pseudogene TRBV3-2) and TRBJ1-4, with 9 bases matching TRBD1. The ends lost 4 bases at V and 6 bases at J; junction bases unmatched: 6. The CDR3 is 15 amino acids. Per germline, CDR1 LGHDT and CDR2 YNNKEL (reference sequence).

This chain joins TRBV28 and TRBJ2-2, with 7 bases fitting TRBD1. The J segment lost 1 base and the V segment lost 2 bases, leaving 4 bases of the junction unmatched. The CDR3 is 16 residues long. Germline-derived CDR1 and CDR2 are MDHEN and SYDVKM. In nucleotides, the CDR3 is TGTGCCAGCAGTTTACCGAGACAGGGGAACACCGGGGAGCTGTTTTTT. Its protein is CASSLPRQGNTGELFF.

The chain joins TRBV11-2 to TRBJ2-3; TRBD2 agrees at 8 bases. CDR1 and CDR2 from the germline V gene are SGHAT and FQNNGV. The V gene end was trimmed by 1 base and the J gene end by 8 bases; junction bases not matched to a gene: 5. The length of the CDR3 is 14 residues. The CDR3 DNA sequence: TGTGCCAGCAGCTTAGCGGGGGGGCAATCTACGCAGTATTTT. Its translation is CASSLAGGQSTQYF.

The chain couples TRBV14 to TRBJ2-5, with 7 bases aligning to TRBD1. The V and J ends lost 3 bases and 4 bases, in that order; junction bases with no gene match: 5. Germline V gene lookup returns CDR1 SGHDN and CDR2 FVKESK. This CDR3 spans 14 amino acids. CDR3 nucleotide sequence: TGTGCCAGCAGCCAGCGGACAGGTGGAGAGACCCAGTACTTC. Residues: CASSQRTGGETQYF.

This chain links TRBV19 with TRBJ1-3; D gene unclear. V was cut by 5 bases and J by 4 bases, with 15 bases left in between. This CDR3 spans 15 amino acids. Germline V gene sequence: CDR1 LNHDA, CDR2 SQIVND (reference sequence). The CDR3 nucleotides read TGTGCCAGTAGTCTCGCCAGGTCGTGGGGAAACACCATATATTTT. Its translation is CASSLARSWGNTIYF.

In nucleotides, the CDR3 is TGTGCCAGCAAGACGGGACAGGGAGGCCTCCAAGAGACCCAGTACTTC. Amino acid sequence: CASKTGQGGLQETQYF. The gene calls are TRBV2 and TRBJ2-5; 9 bases map to TRBD1. CDR3 length: 16 residues. From germline, CDR1 is SNHLY and CDR2 FYNNEI. V lost 7 bases, J lost 1 base, and 10 bases stayed unmatched. The full variable domain, its missing parts supplied by reference TRBV2 and TRBJ2-5, is EPEVTQTPSHQVTQMGQEVILRCVPISNHLYFYWYRQILGQKVEFLVSFYNNEISEKSEIFDDQFSVERPDGSNFTLKIRSTKLEDSAMYFCASKTGQGGLQETQYFGPGTRLLVL.

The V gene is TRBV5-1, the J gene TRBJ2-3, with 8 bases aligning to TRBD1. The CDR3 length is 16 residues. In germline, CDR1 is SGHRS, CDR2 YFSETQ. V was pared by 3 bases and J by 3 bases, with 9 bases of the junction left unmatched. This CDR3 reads CASSWPLGQGTDTQYF. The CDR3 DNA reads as TGCGCCAGCAGCTGGCCGCTCGGACAGGGAACAGATACGCAGTATTTT.

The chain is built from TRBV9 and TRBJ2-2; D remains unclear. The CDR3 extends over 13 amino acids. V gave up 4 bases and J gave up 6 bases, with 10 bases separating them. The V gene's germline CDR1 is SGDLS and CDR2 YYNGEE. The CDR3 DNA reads TGTGCCAGCAGCACACGTCACGCCGGGGAGCTGTTTTTT. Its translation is CASSTRHAGELFF.

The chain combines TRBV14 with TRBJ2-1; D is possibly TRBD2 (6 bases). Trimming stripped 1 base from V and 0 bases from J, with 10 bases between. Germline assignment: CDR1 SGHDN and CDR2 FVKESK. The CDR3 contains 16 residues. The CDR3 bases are TGTGCCAGCAGCCAAGTAGGGAGGAGCTCCTACAATGAGCAGTTCTTC. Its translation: CASSQVGRSSYNEQFF. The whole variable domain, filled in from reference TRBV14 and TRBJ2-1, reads EAGVTQFPSHSVIEKGQTVTLRCDPISGHDNLYWYRRVMGKEIKFLLHFVKESKQDESGMPNNRFLAERTGGTYSTLKVQPAELEDSGVYFCASSQVGRSSYNEQFFGPGTRLTVL.

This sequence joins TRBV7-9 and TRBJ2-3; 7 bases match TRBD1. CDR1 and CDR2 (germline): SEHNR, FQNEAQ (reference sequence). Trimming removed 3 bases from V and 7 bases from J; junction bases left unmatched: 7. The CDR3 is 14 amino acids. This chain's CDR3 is CASSLGQFVYTQYF. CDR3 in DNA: TGTGCCAGCAGCTTGGGACAGTTCGTTTATACGCAGTATTTT.

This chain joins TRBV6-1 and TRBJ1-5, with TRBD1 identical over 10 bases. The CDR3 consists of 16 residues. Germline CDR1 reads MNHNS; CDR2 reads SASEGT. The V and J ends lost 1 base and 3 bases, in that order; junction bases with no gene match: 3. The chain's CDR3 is CASSEGGQGNNQPQHF. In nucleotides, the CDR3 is TGTGCCAGCAGTGAAGGGGGACAGGGGAACAATCAGCCCCAGCATTTT.

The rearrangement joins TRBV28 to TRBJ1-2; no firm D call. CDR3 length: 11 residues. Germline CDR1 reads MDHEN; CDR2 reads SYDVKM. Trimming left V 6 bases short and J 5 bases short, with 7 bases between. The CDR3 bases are TGTGCCAGCAGCACTATATATGGCTACACCTTC. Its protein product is CASSTIYGYTF.

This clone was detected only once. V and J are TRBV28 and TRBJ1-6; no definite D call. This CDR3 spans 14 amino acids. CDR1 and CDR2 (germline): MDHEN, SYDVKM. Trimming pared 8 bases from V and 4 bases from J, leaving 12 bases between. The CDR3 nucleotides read TGTGCCAGCGGAGGCCAGGAATATAATTCACCCCTCCACTTT. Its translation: CASGGQEYNSPLHF.

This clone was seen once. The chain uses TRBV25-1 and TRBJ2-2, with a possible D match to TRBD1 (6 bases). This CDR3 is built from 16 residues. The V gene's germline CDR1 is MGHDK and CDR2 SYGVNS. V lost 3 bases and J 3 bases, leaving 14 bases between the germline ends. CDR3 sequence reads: CASSDGQQGDTGELFF. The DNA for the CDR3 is TGTGCCAGCAGTGACGGACAACAGGGTGACACCGGGGAGCTGTTTTTT.

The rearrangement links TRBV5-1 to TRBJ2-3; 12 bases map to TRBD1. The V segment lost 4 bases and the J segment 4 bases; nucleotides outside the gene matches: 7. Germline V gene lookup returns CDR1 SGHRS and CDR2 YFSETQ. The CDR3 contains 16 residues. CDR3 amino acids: CASSIGTGGASDTQYF. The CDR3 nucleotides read TGCGCCAGCAGCATAGGGACAGGGGGCGCCTCAGATACGCAGTATTTT.

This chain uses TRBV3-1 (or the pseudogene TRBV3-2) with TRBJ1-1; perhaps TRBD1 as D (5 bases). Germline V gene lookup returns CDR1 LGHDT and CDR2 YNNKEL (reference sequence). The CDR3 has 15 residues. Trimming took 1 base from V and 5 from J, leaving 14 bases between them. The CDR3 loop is CASSQGERGGTEAFF. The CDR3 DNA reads TGTGCCAGCAGCCAAGGGGAAAGGGGAGGGACTGAAGCTTTCTTT.

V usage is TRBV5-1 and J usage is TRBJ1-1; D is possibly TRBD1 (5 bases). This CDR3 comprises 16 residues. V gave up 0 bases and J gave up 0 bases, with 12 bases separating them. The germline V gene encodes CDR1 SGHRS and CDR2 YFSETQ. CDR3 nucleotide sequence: TGCGCCAGCAGCTTGGCAACCAGGGTTATGAACACTGAAGCTTTCTTT. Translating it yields CASSLATRVMNTEAFF.

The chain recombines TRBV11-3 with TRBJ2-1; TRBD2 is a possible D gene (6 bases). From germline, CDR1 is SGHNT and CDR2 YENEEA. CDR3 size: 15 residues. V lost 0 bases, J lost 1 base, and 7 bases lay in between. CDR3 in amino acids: CASSLERGSYNEQFF. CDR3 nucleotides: TGTGCCAGCAGCTTAGAACGGGGGTCCTACAATGAGCAGTTCTTC.